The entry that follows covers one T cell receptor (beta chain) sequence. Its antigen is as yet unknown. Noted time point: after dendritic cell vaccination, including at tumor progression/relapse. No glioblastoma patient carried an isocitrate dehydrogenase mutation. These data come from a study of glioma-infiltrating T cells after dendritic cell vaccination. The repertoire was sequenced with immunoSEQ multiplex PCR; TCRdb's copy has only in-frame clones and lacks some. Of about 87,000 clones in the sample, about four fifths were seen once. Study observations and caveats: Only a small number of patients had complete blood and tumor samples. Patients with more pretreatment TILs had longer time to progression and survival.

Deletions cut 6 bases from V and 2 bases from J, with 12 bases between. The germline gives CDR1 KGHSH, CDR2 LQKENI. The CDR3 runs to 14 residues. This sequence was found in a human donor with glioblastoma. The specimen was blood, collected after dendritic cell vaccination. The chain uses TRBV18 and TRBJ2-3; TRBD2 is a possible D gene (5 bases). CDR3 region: CASSGGVATDTQYF. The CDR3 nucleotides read TGTGCCAGCTCTGGAGGCGTAGCCACAGATACGCAGTATTTT.